This T cell receptor beta chain was sequenced in a study of neurological immune-mediated disorders. Between the trimmed V and J ends, which lost 0 bases and 0 bases, there was a span of 7 bases. The length of the CDR3 is 14 residues. Germline-derived CDR1 and CDR2 are DFQATT and SNEGSKA (reference sequence). Using its own MiXCR run on the 5' RACE reads, TCRdb lists one record per CDR3 protein. The table lists 95,000 to 110,000 distinct CDR3 sequences, 10% to 11% of them singletons. Time point specified: longitudinal time-point 3. Study-wide points: Falling below healthy controls, multiple sclerosis showed the least TCR clonal expansion, while HTLV-1-associated myelopathy showed the most.

This clonotype was seen ten or more times. Its matching antigen is unknown. This sequence originates from a female donor with HTLV-1-associated myelopathy (HAM/TSP). Sequenced material: PBMCs. This chain links TRBV20-1 with TRBJ2-3; the D call may be TRBD1 or TRBD2 (5 bases each). In nucleotides, the CDR3 is TGCAGTGCTAGAGATCGGGACAGCACAGATACGCAGTATTTT. Translated, it gives CSARDRDSTDTQYF.